These 10 T cell receptor beta chains came from one sample sequenced in a study of shared clonotypes between healthy human individuals. TCRdb's table, derived via immunoSEQ multiplex PCR, lists solely in-frame clones and lacks some. There are over a million clones in the sample; roughly 95% occur only once, and over 1% lies in the top ten. Sequencing was performed on naive CD4+ T cells sorted from blood. The sample's subset: CD45RA+ positively selected. The receptors originated from a man between 25 and 39 years old in good health.

The count of this clone is one. The chain joins TRBV2 to TRBJ2-1; 13 bases map to TRBD2. Trimming took 4 bases from V and 7 from J; bases not matched to a gene: 16. The CDR3 length is 19 residues. In germline, CDR1 is SNHLY, CDR2 FYNNEI. Here the CDR3 DNA reads TGTGCCAGCAGTGGACGACTAGCGGGAGGTATTTCTTTTGCGAATGAGCAGTTCTTC. Amino acids: CASSGRLAGGISFANEQFF.

V gene TRBV5-6 combines with J gene TRBJ2-1; D tentatively fits TRBD1 or TRBD2 (6 bases each). The germline V gene encodes CDR1 SGHDT and CDR2 YYEEEE. CDR3 length: 16 amino acids. V was cut by 6 bases and J by 0 bases, with 16 bases left in between. The CDR3, as DNA: TGTGCCAGCACCCTGCCGGGGGCCAACTCCTACAATGAGCAGTTCTTC. The encoded protein is CASTLPGANSYNEQFF.

The chain uses TRBV5-1 and TRBJ1-3; no reliable D call. The CDR3 extends over 16 amino acids. The V end was cut by 0 bases, the J end by 2 bases, with 12 bases between. Per germline, CDR1 SGHRS and CDR2 YFSETQ. The CDR3 loop reads CASSLDFWEAGNTIYF. In DNA form, the CDR3 reads TGCGCCAGCAGCTTGGATTTTTGGGAGGCTGGAAACACCATATATTTT.

V gene TRBV2 combines with J gene TRBJ2-3, with 8 bases fitting TRBD1. There are 14 residues in the CDR3. Per the germline V gene, CDR1 is SNHLY and CDR2 is FYNNEI. The ends lost 5 bases at V and 8 bases at J; junction bases unmatched: 9. Here the CDR3 reads CASSPDREGGTQYF. The CDR3 coding sequence is TGTGCCAGCAGTCCGGACAGGGAAGGGGGTACGCAGTATTTT.

This rearrangement joins TRBV5-8 to TRBJ1-3, with D unresolved. The length of the CDR3 is 15 residues. The ends were cut back, 2 bases at V and 3 bases at J, with 12 bases in the middle. In germline, CDR1 is SGHTS, CDR2 YDEGEE. The CDR3: CASSLQLAGGNTIYF. The CDR3, as DNA: TGTGCCAGCAGCTTACAGCTCGCGGGTGGAAACACCATATATTTT.

The chain couples TRBV28 to TRBJ2-7; D is ambiguous. The V and J ends lost 2 bases and 3 bases respectively, with 11 bases between them. CDR1 MDHEN and CDR2 SYDVKM come from the germline V gene. The CDR3 sequence is 14 residues long. CDR3 sequence: CASSLTGKYYEQYF. The CDR3 DNA is TGTGCCAGCAGTTTAACCGGAAAGTACTACGAGCAGTACTTC.

The chain combines TRBV28 with TRBJ2-3, with TRBD1 as a possible D gene (6 bases). CDR1 and CDR2 from the germline V gene are MDHEN and SYDVKM. V lost 7 bases, J lost 6 bases, and 14 bases lay in between. The CDR3 is made up of 13 amino acids. CDR3 DNA: TGTGCCAGCATAAGTCAGGGGTTGGATACGCAGTATTTT. Protein product: CASISQGLDTQYF.

CDR3 nucleotide sequence: TGTGCCAGCAGTGAACTAATAGGGAATCGGCCCGGGGAGCTGTTTTTT. Amino acid sequence: CASSELIGNRPGELFF. The gene calls are TRBV6-1 and TRBJ2-2, with D hard to call. Germline CDR1 and CDR2: MNHNS and SASEGT. Trimming removed 2 bases from V and 6 bases from J, with 16 bases in between. CDR3 length: 16 residues.

The chain uses TRBV18 and TRBJ2-3; 9 bases are a match to TRBD1. V dropped 3 bases and J dropped 4; count of bases not matched to a gene: 5. Germline CDR1 and CDR2: KGHSH and LQKENI. The CDR3 is 15 residues long. The CDR3 DNA is TGTGCCAGCTCACCCGGGACAGGGACGCCAGATACGCAGTATTTT. It codes for CASSPGTGTPDTQYF.

This clone came up once. V is TRBV19 and J is TRBJ2-1; D possibly uses TRBD1 or TRBD2 (5 bases each). The length of the CDR3 is 15 residues. Trimming stripped 3 bases from V and 4 bases from J, with 13 bases between. Looked up from germline, CDR1 is LNHDA and CDR2 is SQIVND (reference sequence). CDR3 in amino acids: CASSIYGGLYNEQFF. CDR3 bases: TGTGCCAGTAGTATTTATGGGGGTCTGTACAATGAGCAGTTCTTC.